The present TCR beta chain was sequenced within a study of CD8+ T cells in alopecia areata (dated by TCRdb to the late 2010s). Regarding the complete study: Female C3H/HeJ recipients, roughly 6-11 weeks old, were grafted with skin from C3H/HeJ donors with spontaneous alopecia (roughly 6-12 months old). The study used high-throughput TCRbeta sequencing to examine T cell clonal expansion in alopecia areata, in both the C3H/HeJ mouse model and human patients. Human TCRbeta sequencing covered scalp tissue and sorted CD4+ and CD8+ peripheral blood T cells from patchy and totalis/universalis alopecia areata patients and healthy controls. Clonality in the scalp was compared among normal scalp (n=4), patchy alopecia areata scalp (n=8), and alopecia totalis/universalis scalp (n=8). RNA was extracted with the PAXgene miRNA kit for fixed scalp, the miRNeasy kit for PBMCs, and the RNeasy kit for mouse skin. TCRbeta CDR3 regions were amplified by immunoSEQ multiplex PCR with 35 Vbeta forward and 13 Jbeta reverse primers. The investigation overall reported the following: Lesional scalp, especially in alopecia totalis/universalis, showed higher clonality and more expanded CD8+ clones than normal scalp, suggesting antigenic drive. Shared TCR sequences between patients were less evident than in mice, which may be partly attributable to HLA diversity in the patient population. Resident alphabeta T cells in normal human skin are also sequenced, complicating scalp TCR repertoire analysis, unlike mouse skin dominated by gammadelta T cells.

The protocol used for the library was the immunoSEQ multiplex PCR assay. To provide template for TCR sequencing, every sample had RNA extracted and reverse transcribed into cDNA. SuperScript III was used for first-strand cDNA synthesis, primed with a 2:1 mix of oligo-dT and random hexamers. Amplification bias was assessed with a synthetic immune receptor repertoire, and residual bias was removed computationally. Libraries were sequenced on Illumina HiSeq with 60 bp reads covering the CDR3, read from J toward V. On the authors' methods: Raw reads were preprocessed to remove errors, and CDR3 was defined according to IMGT conventions as the region from the conserved cysteine to phenylalanine. Clonality was computed by normalizing Shannon entropy by log2 of the number of productive unique TCRs and subtracting the result from 1. CD4 or CD8 identity of scalp clones was inferred by cross-referencing scalp TCRbeta sequences with sorted blood CD4 and CD8 repertoires. TCRdb took over this immuneACCESS table, retaining in-frame rearrangements with V and J assigned. Such tables are incomplete; in checked studies, under half of the missing clones stem from an unresolved V gene, and the remainder is unexplained. The V and J calls and clone size were taken over from that table, and D and trimming were inferred from the DNA. The data for this sample show over 250,000 clones, each detected more than once. Roughly 1.2% of the sample goes to the ten largest clones.

Cells from pooled mouse cutaneous lymph nodes were stained for CD4, CD8alpha, NKG2D, NKG2ACE and other markers and then sorted on a BD Influx. Comment on this clone: The clone's antigen remains unknown. A much larger clone sits a single nucleotide away, making a read error possible. This is a mouse receptor, so gene names and germline sequences are those of the mouse. Other DNA sequences from this sample encode an identical CDR3 as well.

Sequencing input: CD4+ T cells sorted from a lymph node. This sequence was found in a C3H/HeJ mouse with alopecia areata. This strain of mice has MHC haplotype H2-k.

CDR3 DNA (partial): TGTGCCAGCAGTGATCAGGGAGCAAACTCC. It specifies CASSDQGANS. The full CDR3 is CASSDQGANSDYTF. Recombination joined TRBV13-1 with TRBJ1-2, and the D gene may be TRBD1, 5 bases matching. The missing CDR3 end, 4 residues past where the read stops, is filled in from the germline J gene. Trimming costs V 1 base and J 0 bases, and their ends lie 7 bases apart. Inclusive of the bounding cysteine and phenylalanine, the CDR3 is 14 residues long. The DNA covers only part of the CDR3, 30 bases in frame from base 1. Sequences NSHNY (CDR1) and SYGAGN (CDR2) are obtained from the germline V gene.